This paragraph reports one TCR beta chain. Antigen specificity is unknown. PCR employed 60 Vbeta and 13 Jbeta primers. TCRdb's copy holds only in-frame clones and misses some; the assay was immunoSEQ multiplex PCR. The sample yields 150,000 to 200,000 clones, about 75% seen once. The entry originates in a study of cytomegalovirus exposure and HLA in healthy donors. For the study at large: Inside one of the first data releases sat about 85 million unique TCRs taken from HLA-typed donors. Study-level points and caveats: Presence/absence analyses assumed roughly uniform sequencing depth across donors. Listed as cytomegalovirus-associated were 150 to 200 TCR beta chains. Later analysis demonstrated an association between a missense DCLRE1C variant and TCR beta V- and J-gene trimming.

Germline CDR1 reads KGHSH; CDR2 reads LQKENI. The CDR3 has 15 residues. Losses at the gene ends were 3 bases for V and 5 bases for J; bases not matched to a gene: 7. The V gene is TRBV18, the J gene TRBJ2-5; TRBD1 matches at 9 bases. The clonotype originates from a man between 18 and 35 years old in good health and CMV-seropositive. The sequencing sample was made of PBMCs. Here the CDR3 DNA reads TGTGCCAGCTCACCCAAGGACAGGGGCGGGGAGACCCAGTACTTC. It codes for CASSPKDRGGETQYF. Complete variable domain (other parts from reference TRBV18 and TRBJ2-5): NAGVMQNPRHLVRRRGQEARLRCSPMKGHSHVYWYRQLPEEGLKFMVYLQKENIIDESGMPKERFSAEFPKEGPSILRIQQVVRGDSAAYFCASSPKDRGGETQYFGPGTRLLVL.